The rows below give T cell receptor beta chains drawn from one sample of a study of T cell responses to AZD1222 COVID-19 vaccine. Generated by immunoSEQ multiplex PCR, the TCRdb table keeps only in-frame clones and is missing some. The sample gives approximately 110,000 clones, over 75% of which show up once; about 13% is in the top ten. The specimen comprised peripheral blood, sampled on day 0 of MenACWY control vaccination. All receptors derive from an adult in good health. The CDR3 runs from the conserved cysteine through the conserved F or W. The order of the fields is CDR3 DNA, CDR3 protein, D gene, V gene, clone size, J gene. D genes are given only for firm matches. A clone size is listed for some rows: how often the clone was seen (once, few, many), or a class if it is expanded.

TGTGCCAGCAGCCTTGGGGCTAGCGGGACCCCACATGAGCAGTTCTTC | CASSLGASGTPHEQFF | TRBD2 | TRBV7-6 | . | TRBJ2-1
TGTGCCATCAGTACCGAAAGGGCAAGCGGGAGTTCCTACAATGAGCAGTTCTTC | CAISTERASGSSYNEQFF | TRBD2 | TRBV10-3 | . | TRBJ2-1
TGCAGTGCCCCGCAGATCAGGCACTACACCTTC | CSAPQIRHYTF | . | TRBV20-1 | . | TRBJ1-2
TGTGCCAGCAGCTCCCTGGTGGGGGGGCTGACTGAAGCTTTCTTT | CASSSLVGGLTEAFF | . | TRBV7-2 | . | TRBJ1-1
TGTGCCAGCCAGGGGGGAGACCAGCCCCAGCATTTT | CASQGGDQPQHF | TRBD1 | TRBV28 | . | TRBJ1-5
TGTGCCAGTAGTATGGGGGGAAGAGGGATCTACGAGCAGTACTTC | CASSMGGRGIYEQYF | . | TRBV19 | . | TRBJ2-7
TGTGCCAGCAGCTTACAGGGGTACAATCAGCCCCAGCATTTT | CASSLQGYNQPQHF | TRBD1 | TRBV6-5 | . | TRBJ1-5
TGTGCCAGCAAGGGGGACCGTCGGAATGAAAAACTGTTTTTT | CASKGDRRNEKLFF | . | TRBV28 | . | TRBJ1-4
TGTGCCAGCAGCTTGGGCTTCGTAGAGCAGTTCTTC | CASSLGFVEQFF | . | TRBV11-2 | . | TRBJ2-1
TGTGCCATCAGTGATAGTCGGGGCGGGCTTGGTCAGCCCCAGCATTTT | CAISDSRGGLGQPQHF | . | TRBV10-3 | few | TRBJ1-5
TGTGCCAGCAGTGGGGCGAACACCGGGGAGCTGTTTTTT | CASSGANTGELFF | . | TRBV12-3/TRBV12-4 | . | TRBJ2-2
TGTGCCAGCAGCTCAGGCAGACTTTCTAACACAGATACGCAGTATTTT | CASSSGRLSNTDTQYF | . | TRBV7-9 | once | TRBJ2-3
TGTGCCATCACAAGACAAGCGGATACCCAAGAGACCCAGTACTTC | CAITRQADTQETQYF | . | TRBV6-5 | . | TRBJ2-5
TGTGCCAGCAGTTTAGGACAGGTTAATCAGCCCCAGCATTTT | CASSLGQVNQPQHF | TRBD1 | TRBV28 | . | TRBJ1-5
TGTGCCAGCAGCTTAAAAGGGACCCTCCCCACTGAAGCTTTCTTT | CASSLKGTLPTEAFF | . | TRBV7-9 | . | TRBJ1-1
TGTGCCAGCAGCTTAGATCTAATAGGAGCGGGGGGATACAATGAGCAGTTCTTC | CASSLDLIGAGGYNEQFF | TRBD2 | TRBV11-2 | . | TRBJ2-1
TGCGCCAGCAGCCCCTCGGGGGGGGCCAACTATGGCTACACCTTC | CASSPSGGANYGYTF | . | TRBV5-1 | . | TRBJ1-2
TGCGCCAGCAGCCAAGATACAGCGGAATGGTCCTACGAGCAGTACTTC | CASSQDTAEWSYEQYF | . | TRBV4-3 | . | TRBJ2-7
TGCGCCAGCAGCTTGGATCCTAGCGGCGCCCTCACGGAGCAGTTCTTC | CASSLDPSGALTEQFF | TRBD2 | TRBV5-1 | . | TRBJ2-1
TGTGCCAGCAGCCAATCTCATACGAACACTGAAGCTTTCTTT | CASSQSHTNTEAFF | . | TRBV3-1/TRBV3-2 | . | TRBJ1-1
TGTGCCAGCAGCCAAGGGACGATCAAAAACATTCAGTACTTC | CASSQGTIKNIQYF | . | TRBV14 | . | TRBJ2-4
TGTGCCAGCAGTTTTTCAGGGACAGGGTTATACGAGCAGTACTTC | CASSFSGTGLYEQYF | TRBD1 | TRBV27 | . | TRBJ2-7
TGTGCCAGCAGCCAACCTAGAGGGGTGACGAACACTGAAGCTTTCTTT | CASSQPRGVTNTEAFF | . | TRBV3-1/TRBV3-2 | . | TRBJ1-1
TGTGCCAGCAGCACGGGACACAGGAACTATGGCTACACCTTC | CASSTGHRNYGYTF | . | TRBV11-3 | medium-sized | TRBJ1-2
TGTGCCAGCAGCTTCGGTACTTTCTCTGGGGCCAACGTCCTGACTTTC | CASSFGTFSGANVLTF | . | TRBV7-2 | . | TRBJ2-6
TGTGCCAGCAGTTACCAGACGACTAGCGGACCCTACGAGCAGTACTTC | CASSYQTTSGPYEQYF | TRBD2 | TRBV6-5 | . | TRBJ2-7
TGTGCCAGCAGTTACTTCTCGGCGACAGGGGGATATGGCTACACCTTC | CASSYFSATGGYGYTF | TRBD1 | TRBV6-2/TRBV6-3 | . | TRBJ1-2
TGTGCCACCAGCCCAGAGGGACAGGGGACAACAGATACGCAGTATTTT | CATSPEGQGTTDTQYF | TRBD1 | TRBV24-1 | once | TRBJ2-3
TGTGCCAGCAGCTTGACCTTAGGTGGCTACACCTTC | CASSLTLGGYTF | . | TRBV5-6 | . | TRBJ1-2
TGTGCCAGCAGTCCCGGGCCCCACGAGCAGTACTTC | CASSPGPHEQYF | . | TRBV12-3/TRBV12-4 | . | TRBJ2-7
TGTGCCAGTAGACCTACGGGGAGGGCCCTGGAAGCTTTCTTT | CASRPTGRALEAFF | . | TRBV19 | once | TRBJ1-1
TGTGCCAGTAGTACCCAACTAGCGGGGGGGCCCACAGATACGCAGTATTTT | CASSTQLAGGPTDTQYF | TRBD2 | TRBV19 | . | TRBJ2-3
TGTGCCAGCAGCTTGCAGTGGGGGACAGGGAACTCCTACGAGCAGTACTTC | CASSLQWGTGNSYEQYF | TRBD1 | TRBV5-5 | . | TRBJ2-7
TGTGCCACCAGCAAGGGACTAGCGGGAGTCGATACGCAGTATTTT | CATSKGLAGVDTQYF | TRBD2 | TRBV15 | . | TRBJ2-3
TGTGCCAGCGGATCCTACGAGCAGTACTTC | CASGSYEQYF | . | TRBV28 | . | TRBJ2-7
TGTGCCAGCAGCTTGACTAGCGGGATAGGAGAGACCCAGTACTTC | CASSLTSGIGETQYF | TRBD2 | TRBV5-4 | . | TRBJ2-5
TGTGCCAGCAGCCCCCGGGGGACTGAAGCTTTCTTT | CASSPRGTEAFF | . | TRBV12-3/TRBV12-4 | . | TRBJ1-1
TGTGCCAGCAGCCTCTCGGGACTCAGCAATGAGCAGTTCTTC | CASSLSGLSNEQFF | . | TRBV9 | . | TRBJ2-1
TGTGCCAGCAGTTTGGGGGCCACTCAGCCCCAGCATTTT | CASSLGATQPQHF | . | TRBV28 | . | TRBJ1-5
TGTGCCAGCAGCGGCCAGACAGGGCCCTATGGCTACACCTTC | CASSGQTGPYGYTF | TRBD1 | TRBV7-2 | . | TRBJ1-2
TGCGCCAGCAGCTTGGAGGGGCCAAGTGCGGGGGGCTACACCTTC | CASSLEGPSAGGYTF | . | TRBV5-1 | once | TRBJ1-2
TGTGCCAGCAGTTTTAGGCGAACGGAAAAACTGTTTTTT | CASSFRRTEKLFF | . | TRBV12-3/TRBV12-4 | once | TRBJ1-4
TGTGCCAGCAGCTCAGTAAGGACAGGGCCCTATGAAGCTTTCTTT | CASSSVRTGPYEAFF | TRBD1 | TRBV5-8 | . | TRBJ1-1
TGCGCCAGCAGCCAAGATGGGAAGGGCGGGGGGAACACAGATACGCAGTATTTT | CASSQDGKGGGNTDTQYF | TRBD2 | TRBV4-3 | . | TRBJ2-3
TGTGCCAGCAGCTACGGAGGCGGGAGGACTGAGCAGTACTTC | CASSYGGGRTEQYF | TRBD2 | TRBV7-9 | . | TRBJ2-7
TGTGCCAGCAGCTCCCCCGGCCCCGGTAGGGGCTACACCTTC | CASSSPGPGRGYTF | . | TRBV28 | . | TRBJ1-2